The sequence of this T cell receptor beta chain was determined in a study of cytomegalovirus exposure and HLA in healthy donors listed by TCRdb under 2017. At the level of the whole study: An earlier analysis of roughly 500 of the donors reported 250 to 300 Gb of sequence data and 117 million unique TCR beta sequences from 190 million or so T cells. Approximately 300 gigabases of sequencing data and approximately 91 million unique TCR sequences made up an early release that covered over 550 HLA-typed donors. Of the 398 genotyped donors, roughly 76% were placed in the genetic ancestry cluster associated with self-reported Caucasian donors. The study was designed to test whether signatures of past pathogen exposure could be identified by cataloging public T cell receptors. The study used immunosequencing to profile the T cell repertoires of approximately 640 subjects and linked those repertoires to cytomegalovirus serostatus. Besides the first cohort of hundreds of subjects, a separate validation cohort made up of about 120 different subjects was used. To predict cytomegalovirus infection status, the study brought together high-throughput TCR immunosequencing, statistical association of individual TCRs with disease status, and machine learning. To study patterns of TCR occurrence, a later analysis re-analyzed previously published TCR beta repertoires from hundreds of donors and added high-resolution HLA genotyping. Rather than using new phenotypic data, the later analysis identified candidate immune exposures from TCR beta sequences and from how often those sequences occurred across donors. To decide whether each TCR beta V gene segment behaved as functional or pseudogenic, an earlier analysis of some 580 of the donors relied on high-throughput TCR beta sequencing. Donor age, sex, ethnicity and CMV serostatus were compiled together with the repertoire data. A later genetic analysis used genome-wide SNP genotypes for about three fifths of the 666 donors, treating that subset as a discovery cohort. Every discovery cohort repertoire had been produced on one sequencing platform. Both class I and class II loci were covered by HLA typing, at four-digit resolution. Typing coverage differed by locus: A, B, C, DRB1 and DQB1 were typed in roughly 629-640 donors, DQA1 in 522, DPA1 in 600 to 610, and DPB1 in just under 490. Roughly five DR-DQ haplotypes were handled as single units for association and clustering because linkage in the cohort was strong. On average, 235,054 unique TCR beta nucleotide sequences were sequenced per donor among more than 350 genotyped donors of the cohort, with 15% to 20% of those sequences being non-productive.

What the work shows at the level of the full study, not this receptor alone: In a later analysis, HLA-associated TCR beta chains showed more clonal expansion and lower generation probabilities than non-associated chains that were equally common. Because HLA typing was missing for some donors at each locus, association tests included only the typed subset. The cohort was sequenced for TCR beta chains only, and without alpha or paired-chain data the features that could be detected were limited. The only immune exposure information available for the cohort was CMV serostatus. Correlated functional status among segregating V segments might reflect linkage disequilibrium, but an unknown experimental factor could not be ruled out. In an earlier analysis of over 550 of the donors, most TCR beta V segments were observed in productive rearrangements about 87% or about 30% of the time, broadly matching IMGT annotations. A later analysis found that TCR association rates varied across HLA loci, with DRB1 alleles showing the most associated TCRs and HLA-C alleles the fewest. According to a later analysis, parvovirus B19, influenza, CMV and Epstein-Barr virus appeared linked to several top co-occurrence clusters. Across donors, most TCR sequences were observed very rarely, whereas some public TCRs were present in many individuals. It was suggested by the authors that the approach could potentially be generalized to other disease states and immunological phenotypes. Three of the identified cytomegalovirus-associated TCR beta chains were confirmed in vitro to be specific for cytomegalovirus antigens. A later analysis found that most CMV-associated TCR beta chains appeared HLA-restricted, with HLA associations seemingly driven largely by CMV exposure. The 87-base-pair reads could not distinguish some IMGT-functional V segments, including TRBV6-2 and TRBV6-3, so those segments were excluded. The sequencing pipeline was judged likely to have produced a cluster of highly shared sequence variants as a technical artifact. Because counts were too low, about 17 rarely observed V segments, including chromosome 9 orphons, were excluded from the earlier analysis of some 540 of the donors. A later genetic analysis reported fewer N-insertions in productive TCRs among donors in an Asian-associated ancestry cluster than the 666-donor mean. The study listed 164 TCR beta chains as associated with cytomegalovirus. A further reported finding was that TCR beta sequences accurately predicted the HLA-A and HLA-B alleles for most subjects in the first cohort. The presence/absence analyses assumed that sequencing depth was roughly uniform across donors, and that assumption may not be true. When HLA alleles, especially DR and DQ, strongly co-occurred, attributing TCR associations to individual alleles was difficult. In a later analysis, about 16,000 TCR beta sequences were associated with specific HLA alleles at a false discovery rate of 0.05. In a later genetic analysis, a missense DCLRE1C variant was associated with V-gene and J-gene trimming of TCR beta chains, and the association was replicated in an independent cohort. In both the original and validation cohorts, the classifier was reported to diagnose cytomegalovirus status with high specificity and sensitivity.

The cohort was made up of 500 to 800 healthy bone marrow donors. At the time of sampling, all cohort members were nominally healthy, though unrecorded immune exposures were likely present. Of the approximately 670 cohort members, around 290 had positive CMV serostatus and roughly 350 had negative CMV serostatus, and CMV serostatus was not recorded for the donor. Every donor gave a peripheral blood sample, and the peripheral blood mononuclear cells from that sample were used for TCR beta sequencing. The Qiagen DNeasy Blood Extraction Kit was used to extract genomic DNA from the blood cell samples. Receptors were amplified or captured by the immunoSEQ multiplex PCR assay. For the multiplex PCR, a mixture combining 60 forward primers for TCR Vbeta segments and 13 reverse primers for TCR Jbeta segments was used. A multiplex PCR assay on genomic DNA amplified the CDR3 region of rearranged TCR beta genes. On the Illumina HiSeq System, the amplified TCR beta libraries were sequenced as 87-base-pair reads. From the authors' description of their analysis: Across the roughly 600 repertoires, a later analysis counted tens of millions of unique TCR beta chains, 9.5 million to 13 million of which were shared by at least two donors. To remove PCR and sequencing errors, raw reads were error-corrected and collapsed into unique sequences using a nearest-neighbor algorithm that merged closely related sequences. V, D and J gene segments were assigned by aligning CDR3 sequences to IMGT reference sequences. For a sequence to be retained, a match of at least six nucleotides to both a V gene segment and a J gene segment was required. A rearrangement was called productive if the CDR3 had no stop codons and remained in frame with V and J, and every other rearrangement was called non-productive. CDR3 was defined by IMGT convention, running from the second conserved V-encoded cysteine to the conserved J-encoded phenylalanine. The earlier analysis of about 640 of the donors excluded any sequence lacking an unambiguous match to a single V gene segment. In an earlier analysis of 500 to 750 of the donors, V segments were called functional above 56.7% productive rearrangements and were called segregating when the between-donor standard deviation exceeded 5%. A statistical classification framework was developed to diagnose cytomegalovirus status using the catalog of TCR beta chain sequences. V and J gene assignment, in a later analysis, came from comparing TCR nucleotide sequences with IMGT/GENE-DB human TR gene sequences. In a later analysis, CDR3 sequences and most-parsimonious VDJ recombination scenarios were assigned using the TCRdist pipeline. A later analysis defined each TCR beta chain by its CDR3 amino acid sequence plus V-gene family, and excluded reads lacking a unique V-gene family. As a way to deal with suspected cross-contamination and a sequencing artifact, a later analysis dropped 450 to 600 nucleotide sequences that were highly shared and had low generation probability. In a later analysis, a clonal expansion index for each public chain was calculated from normalized within-repertoire ranks of inferred template counts. A later analysis computed generation probabilities with a VDJ recombination model fitted to out-of-frame rearrangements, and checked the results against IGoR. In a later analysis, TCR-TCR, TCR-HLA and TCR-CMV co-occurrence was scored with hypergeometric tests, and a repertoire-size bias correction was applied to TCR pairs. To estimate false discovery rates, a later analysis permuted the HLA or CMV assignments 20 times. In a later analysis, co-occurring TCRs were grouped with DBSCAN, and TCRdist sequence similarity was added when clustering was performed within HLA-allele-positive subsets. Repertoires with fewer than 30,000 or more than 120,000 public chains, plus five repertoires with anomalous nucleotide sharing, were excluded from co-occurrence clustering. Held by TCRdb, this immuneACCESS table contains in-frame sequences only and omits some clones. Under half of the omission traces to an unresolved V gene where checked; the cause of the rest is unknown. For V, J and clone size, that table is used; D and trimming come from the DNA. In this sample the table shows about 150,000 clones, 79% of which occur a single time. The top ten clones comprise roughly 4% of the sample.

Details on this clone: Its antigen is currently not known. No base quality values were provided; no much bigger clone lies one nucleotide off.

According to the germline V gene, CDR1 reads SQVTM and CDR2 reads ANQGSEA. The V and J ends are trimmed by 7 bases and 7 bases, leaving 19 bases between them. The CDR3 covers 13 residues, taking in both the cysteine and the phenylalanine. Only the CDR3 DNA stays, 39 bases, in frame from base 1. The chain is assembled from TRBV29-1 and TRBJ1-1; a weak D assignment points to TRBD1 (5 bases agree). The sample consisted of PBMCs. The receptor was isolated from a human donor in good health. The CDR3 protein: CSARGGGRGEAFF. The bases are TGCAGCGCCCGCGGGGGGGGGAGGGGTGAAGCTTTCTTT.